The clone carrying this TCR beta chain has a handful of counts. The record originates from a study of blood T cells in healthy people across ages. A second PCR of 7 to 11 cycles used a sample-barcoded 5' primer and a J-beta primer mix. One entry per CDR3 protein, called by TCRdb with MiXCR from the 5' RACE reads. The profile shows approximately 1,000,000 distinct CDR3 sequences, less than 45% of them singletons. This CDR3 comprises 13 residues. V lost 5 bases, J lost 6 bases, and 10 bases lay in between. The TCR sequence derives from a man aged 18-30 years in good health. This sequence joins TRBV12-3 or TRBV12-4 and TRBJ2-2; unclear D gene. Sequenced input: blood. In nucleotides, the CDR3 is TGTGCCAGCAGTCCCAACCCTCCCGGGGAGCTGTTTTTT. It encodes CASSPNPPGELFF.